The 15 T cell receptor beta chains reported below all come from one sample, sequenced in a study of blood T cells in healthy people across ages. Alongside a J-beta primer mix, a sample-barcoded 5' primer served in a second PCR lasting roughly 6 to 11 cycles. From the 5' RACE reads, TCRdb called clonotypes with MiXCR, one entry per CDR3 protein. The sample lists hundreds of thousands of distinct CDR3 sequences; around 50% were seen once. The sequenced sample was blood. The origin of the receptors is a man aged 80 or over in good health.

This clonotype was observed a few times. The chain joins TRBV12-3 or TRBV12-4 to TRBJ2-6, with a possible D match to TRBD1 (6 bases). The V and J ends lost 5 bases and 2 bases respectively, with 10 bases between them. This CDR3 is built from 15 residues. CDR3 in amino acids: CASSPGATGANVLTF. The CDR3 DNA is TGTGCCAGCAGTCCAGGGGCCACTGGGGCCAACGTCCTGACTTTC.

This sequence joins TRBV5-1 and TRBJ1-2, with a weak D call TRBD1 (5 bases). Trimming shortened V by 0 bases and J by 5 bases, and 14 bases separated the two germline ends. This CDR3 region has 15 residues. From germline, CDR1 is SGHRS and CDR2 YFSETQ. CDR3 DNA sequence: TGCGCCAGCAGCTTGGCAGCCGCCGGGGGGTATGGCTACACCTTC. It is translated as CASSLAAAGGYGYTF.

This clonotype was observed a handful of times. This could be a read error, since a much larger clone is one nucleotide away. The chain links TRBV5-1 to TRBJ2-7; TRBD2 matches at 8 bases. Germline V CDR1 and CDR2: SGHRS, YFSETQ. Germline trimming cut 4 bases from V and 7 bases from J; bases unmatched to any gene: 10. The length of the CDR3 is 14 residues. The CDR3 sequence: CASSRSGGYNEQYF. The CDR3 bases are TGCGCCAGCAGCAGAAGCGGGGGCTACAATGAGCAGTACTTC.

The chain combines TRBV7-2 with TRBJ1-5; possibly TRBD1 for D (6 bases). V was cut by 5 bases and J by 7 bases, with 18 bases left in between. Per germline, CDR1 SGHTA and CDR2 FQGNSA. The CDR3 covers 15 residues. CDR3 loop: CASSPKTRGIQPQHF. CDR3 bases: TGTGCCAGCAGCCCCAAGACCAGGGGAATACAGCCCCAGCATTTT.

CDR3 region: CASSQDWVAGTSTDTQYF. DNA of the CDR3: TGCGCCAGCAGCCAAGATTGGGTAGCGGGGACATCCACAGATACGCAGTATTTT. The V and J genes are TRBV4-3 and TRBJ2-3, with 8 bases fitting TRBD2. The CDR3 runs 18 residues. The V gene end was trimmed by 0 bases and the J gene end by 2 bases; junction bases not matched to a gene: 10. CDR1 and CDR2 (germline): LGHNA, YSLEER.

This clonotype was seen ten or more times. The gene calls are TRBV10-3 and TRBJ2-7; TRBD2 matches 7 bases. Looked up from germline, CDR1 is ENHRY and CDR2 is SYGVKD. This CDR3 spans 12 amino acids. V lost 4 bases and J lost 3; bases outside the gene matches: 0. Here the CDR3 DNA reads TGTGCCATCAGTGGGGGGGGCTACGAGCAGTACTTC. This sequence encodes CAISGGGYEQYF.

This clonotype showed up just a few times. This chain links TRBV9 with TRBJ2-5; 9 positions match TRBD2. Germline CDR1 reads SGDLS; CDR2 reads YYNGEE. Trimming took 0 bases from V and 5 from J; bases not matched to a gene: 8. The CDR3 sequence is 16 residues long. The DNA of the CDR3 is TGTGCCAGCAGCGTAGGACTAGCGGATTTGGGGGAGACCCAGTACTTC. Its protein product is CASSVGLADLGETQYF.

The chain couples TRBV12-3 or TRBV12-4 to TRBJ1-1; the D is unclear. The CDR3 runs to 13 residues. V was pared by 2 bases and J by 1 base, with 5 bases between. The CDR3 region is CASSLNKNTEAFF. In DNA, the CDR3 is TGTGCCAGCAGTTTAAACAAGAACACTGAAGCTTTCTTT.

The V and J genes are TRBV5-5 and TRBJ2-5; 7 bases are a match to TRBD1. This CDR3 contains 15 residues. Germline V gene lookup returns CDR1 SGHKS and CDR2 YYEKEE (reference sequence). With V trimmed by 4 bases and J by 0 bases, 6 bases remained unmatched. CDR3 nucleotides: TGTGCCAGCAGCCCGGACAGGCGCTACCAAGAGACCCAGTACTTC. It yields the protein CASSPDRRYQETQYF. The full variable domain, in which reference TRBV5-5 and TRBJ2-5 provide the parts outside the CDR3, is DAGVTQSPTHLIKTRGQQVTLRCSPISGHKSVSWYQQVLGQGPQFIFQYYEKEERGRGNFPDRFSARQFPNYSSELNVNALLLGDSALYLCASSPDRRYQETQYFGPGTRLLVL.

This chain connects TRBV9 to TRBJ2-3, with 7 bases matching TRBD1. The CDR3 is made up of 15 amino acids. Looked up from germline, CDR1 is SGDLS and CDR2 is YYNGEE. The V segment lost 3 bases and the J segment 6 bases; nucleotides outside the gene matches: 10. The CDR3 spells CASSDRAARGDTQYF. The DNA for the CDR3 is TGTGCCAGCAGCGACAGGGCCGCCAGGGGGGATACGCAGTATTTT. The variable domain in full, completed from reference TRBV9 and TRBJ2-3, reads DSGVTQTPKHLITATGQRVTLRCSPRSGDLSVYWYQQSLDQGLQFLIQYYNGEERAKGNILERFSAQQFPDLHSELNLSSLELGDSALYFCASSDRAARGDTQYFGPGTRLTVL.

This chain links TRBV5-6 with TRBJ2-1, with D perhaps matching TRBD1 or TRBD2 (5 bases each). Deletions cut 1 base from V and 3 bases from J, with 8 bases between. Germline CDR1 and CDR2: SGHDT and YYEEEE. The CDR3 runs to 14 residues. CDR3 sequence reads: CASSLSGGYNEQFF. Written as DNA, the CDR3 is TGTGCCAGCAGCTTGAGTGGGGGCTACAATGAGCAGTTCTTC.

Points on this clonotype: A clone one base away is much larger, so this may be a read error. The chain has TRBV7-9 and TRBJ1-2, with 11 bases identical to TRBD1. The CDR3 covers 18 residues. Germline values: CDR1 SEHNR, CDR2 FQNEAQ (reference sequence). The CDR3 loop reads CTSSPDWDRGVNFYGYTF. The CDR3 DNA reads TGTACCAGCAGCCCGGATTGGGACAGGGGGGTCAATTTCTATGGCTACACCTTC.

The rearrangement joins TRBV14 to TRBJ2-6; D ambiguous. CDR3 size: 14 residues. Germline V gene sequence: CDR1 SGHDN, CDR2 FVKESK. The V and J ends lost 1 base and 3 bases respectively, with 4 bases between them. CDR3 residues: CASSQVNGANVLTF. DNA for the CDR3: TGTGCCAGCAGCCAAGTAAATGGGGCCAACGTCCTGACTTTC.

The rearrangement uses TRBV20-1 and TRBJ1-1; 9 bases fit TRBD1. There are 13 residues in the CDR3. The germline V gene encodes CDR1 DFQATT and CDR2 SNEGSKA (reference sequence). The V segment lost 3 bases and the J segment 5 bases; nucleotides outside the gene matches: 4. CDR3 DNA: TGCAGTGCTAGGACAGGGGGGGGGACTGAAGCTTTCTTT. This gives the protein CSARTGGGTEAFF.

There are many counts of this clonotype. The rearrangement uses TRBV6-1 and TRBJ1-6; 7 bases fit TRBD1. The CDR3 spans 17 residues. Germline V gene lookup returns CDR1 MNHNS and CDR2 SASEGT. Unmatched junction bases numbered 16, after V lost 6 bases and J lost 8 bases. The CDR3 coding sequence is TGTGCCAGCAGCATCGACAGGGATGGCGTAATGGATTCACCCCTCCACTTT. This translates into CASSIDRDGVMDSPLHF.